This TCR beta chain was sequenced in a study of T cells in women clearing cervical HPV infection. Overall study: Control women cleared a single incident HPV16 infection within 12 months. Only a few women had HLA typing results available.

Repertoires were generated with immunoSEQ multiplex PCR, while TCRdb's copy carries only in-frame clones and drops some. This table lists tens of thousands of clones. Germline trimming cut 5 bases from V and 0 bases from J; bases unmatched to any gene: 10. CDR1 and CDR2 from the germline V gene are SGHVS and FNYEAQ. This CDR3 region has 18 residues. All donors had a single incident cervical HPV16 infection, not prevalent. Study results and limitations: Timing of associations relative to infection is unclear; T-cell subsets were not isolated.

Worth noting for this clone: Its antigen remains unknown. The read gets to within 3 residues of the CDR3 end, and the germline J gene fills in the rest.

This clonotype was obtained from a woman aged 18 to 75 with a cervical HPV16 infection that either progressed to CIN3+ or cleared (not recorded which). The sample taken for sequencing was blood buffy coat. This chain links TRBV7-6 with TRBJ2-3; 11 nucleotides line up with TRBD2. The CDR3 sequence is CASSPELAGAYSTDTQYF. The CDR3 bases that were read are TGTGCCAGCAGCCCGGAACTAGCGGGGGCCTATAGCACAGATACG.